This TCR beta chain was recovered during a study of blood T cell repertoires in COVID-19. Study-level background: Samples of COVID-19 (acute and convalescent) were obtained from the United States, Italy and Spain. The cDNA or gDNA used as material had been derived from T cells, B-cell-depleted T cells, or PBMCs.

Enrollment of patients from Seattle took place during active infection, with longitudinal follow-up. The CDR3 totals 17 residues. Germline assignment: CDR1 LNHDA and CDR2 SQIVND (reference sequence). With V trimmed by 6 bases and J by 4 bases, 16 bases remained unmatched. Original analysis: Nucleated cell number was recorded as an estimate derived from reference gene primer amplification. Profiled with immunoSEQ multiplex PCR; TCRdb holds only in-frame clones, not every one. The V and J calls and the clone size are those of that table, but D and trimming were determined from the DNA. The table records approximately 300,000 clones, more than 80% of them present only once.

Source material: peripheral blood. This chain joins TRBV19 and TRBJ1-2; TRBD1 agrees at 8 bases. This TCR was recovered from a woman aged 45-59 years with COVID-19, enrolled during active disease. The CDR3 is CASRILGQAHLGYGYTF. DNA for the CDR3: TGTGCCAGTAGGATATTGGGACAGGCCCATCTGGGCTATGGCTACACCTTC.